The next 3 T cell receptor beta chains were all read from a single sample in a study of Ad26.COV2.S vaccination and SARS-CoV-2 variants. Measured with immunoSEQ multiplex PCR; TCRdb has only the in-frame clones, and not every one. The table lists over 130,000 clones, 86% of them singletons. Material: peripheral blood, obtained after recovery from COVID-19. All receptors come from a human donor who had recovered from COVID-19.

This rearrangement joins TRBV7-2 to TRBJ1-5; D uncertain. Germline V lookup: CDR1 SGHTA, CDR2 FQGNSA. The CDR3 runs to 13 residues. V lost 0 bases, J lost 5 bases, and 5 bases lay in between. CDR3 sequence: CASSLAGDQPQHF. The CDR3 bases are TGTGCCAGCAGCTTAGCGGGAGATCAGCCCCAGCATTTT.

This clone was detected only a few times. The CDR3 spells CASSEGAAGELFF. The CDR3 DNA reads TGTGCCAGCAGTGAGGGAGCGGCCGGGGAGCTGTTTTTT. The chain recombines TRBV6-1 with TRBJ2-2; D perhaps matches TRBD2 (5 bases). Germline CDR1 reads MNHNS; CDR2 reads SASEGT. Deletions cut 3 bases from V and 6 bases from J, with 8 bases between. This CDR3 spans 13 amino acids.

The rearrangement links TRBV5-6 to TRBJ2-7; 9 bases map to TRBD1. The CDR3 covers 14 residues. After removal of 6 bases from V and 3 bases from J, the junction contained 7 bases not matched to a gene. Per the germline V gene, CDR1 is SGHDT and CDR2 is YYEEEE. Here the CDR3 reads CASTLTGGVYEQYF. The CDR3, as DNA: TGTGCCAGCACACTTACAGGGGGCGTCTACGAGCAGTACTTC.